The 2 T cell receptor beta chains below come from one sample, sequenced in a study of cytomegalovirus exposure and HLA in healthy donors. Profiling relied on immunoSEQ multiplex PCR, and the TCRdb table lists in-frame clones only, not all of them. The sample holds some 77,000 clones, roughly 94% seen once. The sequencing input was PBMCs. The receptors shown here come from a man younger than 35 in good health and CMV-seropositive.

CDR3 in amino acids: CASSLGGSWADTQYF. As DNA, the CDR3 is TGTGCCAGCAGCTTAGGCGGGAGTTGGGCAGATACGCAGTATTTT. V and J are TRBV13 and TRBJ2-3; possibly TRBD2 for D (6 bases). Germline V lookup: CDR1 PRHDT, CDR2 FYEKMQ (reference sequence). The CDR3 is made up of 15 amino acids. The ends were cut back, 0 bases at V and 4 bases at J, with 11 bases in the middle.

The CDR3 DNA reads as TGTGCCAGCAGCCACCCCCAGGGACAGGGGCTAGGCTACACCTTC. Protein: CASSHPQGQGLGYTF. The gene calls are TRBV4-2 and TRBJ1-2; 10 nucleotides line up with TRBD1. CDR3 length: 15 amino acids. V was pared by 3 bases and J by 8 bases, with 9 bases of the junction left unmatched. Germline V gene lookup returns CDR1 LGHNA and CDR2 YNFKEQ.